The 9 T cell receptor beta chains given below trace back to one sample, sequenced in a study of technical replicates of blood from a few donors. TCRdb's table, derived via immunoSEQ multiplex PCR, lists solely in-frame clones and lacks some. The table lists tens of thousands of clones, about 92% of them singletons. The sample comprised PBMCs. These receptors all come from a human donor in good health. Some clones in this sample may be carry-over from other donors' samples.

This clone was counted once. This rearrangement joins TRBV28 to TRBJ1-2; 10 bases agree with TRBD1. J was trimmed by 8 bases and V by 6 bases; bases with no gene match: 9. This CDR3 is built from 14 residues. The germline gives CDR1 MDHEN, CDR2 SYDVKM. The CDR3, as DNA: TGTGCCAGCAGCTTTGACAGGGGGCCTGGCGGCTACACCTTC. Translation: CASSFDRGPGGYTF.

V usage is TRBV7-3 and J usage is TRBJ2-3, with 13 bases lining up with TRBD2. Losses at the gene ends were 4 bases for V and 5 bases for J; bases not matched to a gene: 6. Germline CDR1 is SGHTA and CDR2 is FQGTGA. The length of the CDR3 is 16 residues. CDR3 bases: TGTGCCAGCAGCTCAGGACTAGCGGGAGTGGGAGATACGCAGTATTTT. Translation gives CASSSGLAGVGDTQYF.

J is TRBJ1-5 and V is TRBV2; D is uncertain. Trimming pared 4 bases from V and 1 base from J, leaving 11 bases between. The CDR3 length is 15 residues. Germline V lookup: CDR1 SNHLY, CDR2 FYNNEI. As DNA, the CDR3 is TGTGCCAGCAGTGGGCCGGCGGCGAGCAATCAGCCCCAGCATTTT. Translating it yields CASSGPAASNQPQHF.

This sequence joins TRBV18 and TRBJ2-7; 9 bases match TRBD1. The V and J ends lost 3 bases and 11 bases, in that order; junction bases with no gene match: 8. The CDR3 loop spans 13 amino acids. Germline-derived CDR1 and CDR2 are KGHSH and LQKENI. The CDR3 protein is CASSPDMTGGEYF. CDR3 bases: TGTGCCAGCTCACCCGATATGACAGGGGGTGAGTACTTC.

The gene calls are TRBV4-1 and TRBJ2-7; tentatively, D is TRBD2 (6 bases). Trimming removed 0 bases at V and 2 bases at J, with 8 bases between. This CDR3 contains 14 residues. Germline CDR1 reads MGHRA; CDR2 reads YSYEKL. The chain's CDR3 is CASSQEGGTYEQYF. The CDR3 nucleotides read TGCGCCAGCAGCCAAGAAGGCGGGACCTACGAGCAGTACTTC.

The rearrangement joins TRBV19 to TRBJ1-6, with 8 bases lining up with TRBD1. V trimming: 5 bases; J trimming: 10 bases; junction bases outside the gene matches: 10. Per germline, CDR1 LNHDA and CDR2 SQIVND (reference sequence). The CDR3 totals 15 residues. The CDR3: CASSRVRTGNSPLHF. The CDR3 DNA follows: TGTGCCAGTAGTCGCGTCCGGACAGGGAACTCACCCCTCCACTTT.

In nucleotides, the CDR3 is TGTGCCAGCAGCCTCCTCACCGGGGAGCTGTTTTTT. Translated, it gives CASSLLTGELFF. The chain carries TRBV7-3 and TRBJ2-2; unclear D gene. CDR3 length: 12 amino acids. Germline values: CDR1 SGHTA, CDR2 FQGTGA. The V and J ends lost 5 bases and 4 bases respectively, with 5 bases between them.

The chain links TRBV25-1 to TRBJ1-1; 8 bases are a match to TRBD1. Germline loops: CDR1 MGHDK, CDR2 SYGVNS. V shed 4 bases and J 2 bases; nucleotides not matched to a gene: 6. The CDR3 spans 15 residues. The CDR3 nucleotides read TGTGCCAGCAGTGGACAGGGGACCGTAAACACTGAAGCTTTCTTT. Translating gives CASSGQGTVNTEAFF.

This chain joins TRBV5-1 and TRBJ1-6; maybe TRBD1 (5 bases). Germline CDR1 and CDR2: SGHRS and YFSETQ. The CDR3 runs 14 residues. Trimming took 6 bases from V and 7 from J, leaving 14 bases between them. The CDR3 spells CASKVAGWNSPLHF. Written as DNA, the CDR3 is TGCGCCAGCAAGGTGGCAGGGTGGAATTCACCCCTCCACTTT. The variable domain in full, with the rest retrieved from reference TRBV5-1 and TRBJ1-6, is KAGVTQTPRYLIKTRGQQVTLSCSPISGHRSVSWYQQTPGQGLQFLFEYFSETQRNKGNFPGRFSGRQFSNSRSEMNVSTLELGDSALYLCASKVAGWNSPLHFGNGTRLTVT.